This record covers a single TCR beta chain. This sample was taken from a study of control samples from healthy donors and cancer patients. Repertoires were generated with immunoSEQ multiplex PCR, while TCRdb's copy carries only in-frame clones and drops some. The data show about 59,000 clones, 70% to 90% seen once. V gave up 3 bases and J gave up 1 base, with 9 bases separating them. This CDR3 is 14 amino acids long. Per the germline V gene, CDR1 is KGHSH and CDR2 is LQKENI. Sequencing was performed on PBMCs. The rearrangement uses TRBV18 and TRBJ1-1, with D unclear. The TCR was taken from a woman in her sixties with lung cancer. In nucleotides, the CDR3 is TGTGCCAGCTCACCGGTTGGAGCGAACACTGAAGCTTTCTTT. It translates to CASSPVGANTEAFF.